This T cell receptor beta chain was observed in a study of T cell responses to AZD1222 COVID-19 vaccine. Trimming removed 0 bases from V and 4 bases from J, with 10 bases in between. Germline V lookup: CDR1 SGHTA, CDR2 FQGTGA. The length of the CDR3 is 14 residues. With regard to this clone: The antigen remains undetermined.

The repertoire was sequenced with immunoSEQ multiplex PCR; TCRdb's copy has only in-frame clones and lacks some. The sample contains approximately 150,000 clones, just under 95% of which appear only once. Study-level points and caveats: As reported, nearly half of all spike-specific TCRs target variant regions that are unmutated. Spike regions recognized by vaccine-associated CD4 TCRs spanned the protein, led by 160-218 and 743-854.

The clonotype originates from an adult in good health. This specimen was peripheral blood, taken on day 0 of AZD1222 vaccination. This rearrangement joins TRBV7-3 to TRBJ2-7; D may be TRBD1 (6 bases). The DNA for the CDR3 is TGTGCCAGCAGCTTAACGGCAGGGGTTTACGAGCAGTACTTC. It specifies CASSLTAGVYEQYF. The full variable domain, completed using reference TRBV7-3 and TRBJ2-7, is GAGVSQTPSNKVTEKGKYVELRCDPISGHTALYWYRQSLGQGPEFLIYFQGTGAADDSGLPNDRFFAVRPEGSVSTLKIQRTERGDSAVYLCASSLTAGVYEQYFGPGTRLTVT.